Listed here are 31 T cell receptor beta chains from one sample, sequenced in a study of blood T cell repertoires in COVID-19. Data came from immunoSEQ multiplex PCR; TCRdb stores just in-frame clones and leaves some out. The table lists about 140,000 clones, approximately 87% of them singletons. Input material: PBMCs or T cells enriched from blood (not recorded which). These receptors were obtained from a man aged 55-75 years who had recovered from COVID-19.

The chain recombines TRBV24-1 with TRBJ2-7; 16 bases are a match to TRBD2. Germline assignment: CDR1 KGHDR and CDR2 SFDVKD. Losses at the gene ends were 2 bases for V and 4 bases for J; bases not matched to a gene: 7. The CDR3 consists of 18 residues. The CDR3 nucleotides read TGTGCCACCAGTGATTCTCCGGGACTAGCGGGAGGGGATTACGAGCAGTACTTC. Translation gives CATSDSPGLAGGDYEQYF.

This chain joins TRBV10-2 and TRBJ2-7; tentatively, D is TRBD1 (6 bases). V lost 6 bases and J 2 bases, leaving 8 bases between the germline ends. CDR3 length: 12 amino acids. Germline CDR1 and CDR2: WSHSY and SAAADI. The CDR3 DNA is TGCGCCAGCAGGGACAGTCCCTACGAGCAGTACTTC. This encodes CASRDSPYEQYF.

This clone was seen just once. The rearrangement joins TRBV9 to TRBJ2-6; 12 nucleotides line up with TRBD2. The germline CDR1 and CDR2 sequences are SGDLS and YYNGEE. The CDR3 length is 21 residues. J lost 3 bases, V lost 4 bases, and 17 bases had no gene match. DNA for the CDR3: TGTGCCAGCAGCCTTACTAGCGGGAGGCCGACCCCAGGGAGTGGGGCCAACGTCCTGACTTTC. Translated, it gives CASSLTSGRPTPGSGANVLTF.

The chain is built from TRBV6-5 and TRBJ2-2; 11 bases are shared with TRBD2. CDR1 is MNHEY and CDR2 is SVGAGI in the germline V gene. This CDR3 comprises 15 residues. V gave up 7 bases and J gave up 6 bases; unmatched junction bases: 7. In DNA form, the CDR3 reads TGTGCCAGCAAGTTTGGGACTAGCGGTTCCGGGGAGCTGTTTTTT. This codes for CASKFGTSGSGELFF.

The rearrangement links TRBV7-9 to TRBJ1-1; the match to TRBD1 covers 7 bases. The germline CDR1 and CDR2 sequences are SEHNR and FQNEAQ (reference sequence). V was pared by 7 bases and J by 5 bases, with 25 bases of the junction left unmatched. This CDR3 is 19 amino acids long. The CDR3 loop reads CASTFPDRVSFTSGTEAFF. The CDR3 bases are TGTGCCAGCACCTTTCCAGACAGGGTTAGTTTTACGTCGGGTACTGAAGCTTTCTTT.

The rearrangement joins TRBV7-8 to TRBJ2-1, with D unresolved. The germline gives CDR1 SGHVS, CDR2 FQNEAQ. The CDR3 contains 13 residues. Trimming left V 5 bases short and J 3 bases short, with 8 bases between. CDR3 sequence (DNA): TGTGCCAGCAGCCAAGCGCGCTACAATGAGCAGTTCTTC. It yields the protein CASSQARYNEQFF.

This clone was observed a few times. The V call is TRBV19, the J call TRBJ1-5, with D tentatively TRBD1 (5 bases). Trimming cost V 2 bases and J 3 bases, with 20 bases left between them. Germline V gives CDR1 LNHDA, CDR2 SQIVND (reference sequence). The CDR3 has 18 amino acids. This chain's CDR3 is CASSIRGAGPRDNQPQHF. Written as DNA, the CDR3 is TGTGCCAGTAGTATACGGGGCGCGGGTCCGCGGGACAATCAGCCCCAGCATTTT.

The V and J genes are TRBV7-2 and TRBJ1-4, with 7 nucleotides matching TRBD1. Germline CDR1 and CDR2: SGHTA and FQGNSA. V dropped 5 bases and J dropped 10; count of bases not matched to a gene: 13. CDR3 length: 15 residues. The CDR3 region has the DNA TGTGCCAGCAGCCCTCCCGGGACAGCGGTTACAAAACTGTTTTTT. This sequence encodes CASSPPGTAVTKLFF.

The rearrangement uses TRBV29-1 and TRBJ2-5; a possible D gene is TRBD2 (6 bases). This CDR3 has 12 residues. Trimming pared 3 bases from V and 4 bases from J, leaving 9 bases between. From germline, CDR1 is SQVTM and CDR2 ANQGSEA. This CDR3 reads CSVEMGGETQYF. Here the CDR3 DNA reads TGCAGCGTTGAGATGGGGGGAGAGACCCAGTACTTC.

The genes are TRBV5-1 and TRBJ1-2, with D possibly being TRBD1 (5 bases). The ends were cut back, 4 bases at V and 5 bases at J, with 12 bases in the middle. The germline V gene has CDR1 SGHRS and CDR2 YFSETQ. The CDR3 spans 13 residues. Here the CDR3 reads CASSPTGDYGYTF. CDR3 sequence (DNA): TGCGCCAGCAGCCCCACGGGGGATTATGGCTACACCTTC.

This chain joins TRBV28 and TRBJ1-1; D gene unclear. Trimming pared 2 bases from V and 10 bases from J, leaving 8 bases between. This CDR3 is 11 amino acids long. The germline gives CDR1 MDHEN, CDR2 SYDVKM. CDR3 protein: CASSLTRRAFF. The DNA for the CDR3 is TGTGCCAGCAGTTTAACCCGGAGAGCTTTCTTT.

The chain couples TRBV5-1 to TRBJ2-5, with 14 bases fitting TRBD2. Germline V lookup: CDR1 SGHRS, CDR2 YFSETQ. This CDR3 is built from 16 residues. J gave up 0 bases and V 4 bases, and 2 bases lay outside the gene matches. CDR3 amino acids: CASSQGLAGDQETQYF. In DNA, the CDR3 is TGCGCCAGCAGCCAGGGACTAGCGGGGGACCAAGAGACCCAGTACTTC.

The rearrangement links TRBV27 to TRBJ2-7; D possibly corresponds to TRBD2 (6 bases). Looked up from germline, CDR1 is MNHEY and CDR2 is SMNVEV (reference sequence). Between the trimmed V and J ends, which lost 5 bases and 4 bases, there was a span of 12 bases. The CDR3 has 13 amino acids. The CDR3 DNA reads as TGTGCCAGCAGTGCCCTGGGGGGTTACGAGCAGTACTTC. Protein: CASSALGGYEQYF.

This rearrangement joins TRBV7-9 to TRBJ2-5; D might be TRBD2 (5 bases). The germline V and J ends were trimmed by 9 bases and 4 bases, with 9 bases remaining between them. Germline V gene data show CDR1 as SEHNR and CDR2 as FQNEAQ (reference sequence). The CDR3 consists of 11 residues. This CDR3 reads CASGGSETQYF. CDR3 DNA sequence: TGTGCCAGTGGAGGCTCAGAGACCCAGTACTTC. Full variable domain (rest looked up from reference TRBV7-9 and TRBJ2-5): DTGVSQNPRHKITKRGQNVTFRCDPISEHNRLYWYRQTLGQGPEFLTYFQNEAQLEKSRLLSDRFSAERPKGSFSTLEIQRTEQGDSAMYLCASGGSETQYFGPGTRLLVL.

The CDR3 coding sequence is TGTGCCAGCAGCCAAGATGCAGAGGGCGGCTACACCTTC. Translating it yields CASSQDAEGGYTF. The rearrangement uses TRBV4-2 and TRBJ1-2; D remains unclear. Germline CDR1 is LGHNA and CDR2 is YNFKEQ. This CDR3 spans 13 amino acids. Between the trimmed V and J ends, which lost 0 bases and 8 bases, there was a span of 10 bases.

The CDR3 sequence is CAISAGETPGYIGEKLFF. The CDR3 DNA is TGCGCCATCTCAGCGGGGGAAACGCCCGGGTATATTGGAGAAAAACTGTTTTTT. The J gene is TRBJ1-4, the V gene TRBV5-1; weak D call: TRBD1 (5 bases). CDR1 is SGHRS and CDR2 is YFSETQ in the germline V gene. The CDR3 loop spans 18 amino acids. V gave up 9 bases and J gave up 8 bases, with 32 bases separating them.

The gene calls are TRBV10-2 and TRBJ2-1, with 9 bases identical to TRBD2. CDR1 is WSHSY and CDR2 is SAAADI in the germline V gene. This CDR3 spans 15 amino acids. J was trimmed by 4 bases and V by 4 bases; bases with no gene match: 5. CDR3 in DNA: TGCGCCAGCAGTGTCGGGACTAGCAGATACAATGAGCAGTTCTTC. Encoded protein: CASSVGTSRYNEQFF.

This clone has more than one count but fewer than ten. The V call is TRBV5-1, the J call TRBJ2-7, with 8 bases identical to TRBD1. The CDR3 loop spans 15 amino acids. Germline values: CDR1 SGHRS, CDR2 YFSETQ. Germline trimming cut 0 bases from V and 2 bases from J; bases unmatched to any gene: 4. CDR3 nucleotides: TGCGCCAGCAGCTTGGGGGACAGGTTAGCCTACGAGCAGTACTTC. Translation: CASSLGDRLAYEQYF.

This chain joins TRBV28 and TRBJ2-3, with a possible D match to TRBD2 (5 bases). The CDR3 sequence is 14 residues long. The V gene's germline CDR1 is MDHEN and CDR2 SYDVKM. Trimming took off 3 bases at V and 5 bases at J, with 12 bases between the two ends. For the CDR3, the DNA is TGTGCCAGCAGTTTTACGGGGAGTCAAGATACGCAGTATTTT. This codes for CASSFTGSQDTQYF.

The V call is TRBV7-9, the J call TRBJ1-1; no definite D call. This CDR3 comprises 16 residues. Trimming took off 2 bases at V and 3 bases at J, with 16 bases between the two ends. The V gene's germline CDR1 is SEHNR and CDR2 FQNEAQ (reference sequence). As DNA, the CDR3 is TGTGCCAGCAGCTTAATGCAGGCAAGAAGGTACACTGAAGCTTTCTTT. Translating it yields CASSLMQARRYTEAFF.

In this sample, this clone turned up once. This sequence joins TRBV5-1 and TRBJ1-6; TRBD1 agrees at 9 bases. Germline V gene sequence: CDR1 SGHRS, CDR2 YFSETQ. This CDR3 comprises 16 residues. After removal of 0 bases from V and 9 bases from J, the junction contained 7 bases not matched to a gene. The CDR3 DNA is TGCGCCAGCAGCTTGGTGGGACAGGGTGGGGGTTCACCCCTCCACTTT. It translates to CASSLVGQGGGSPLHF.

This clone was counted a single time. The chain employs TRBV29-1 and TRBJ2-2; D may be TRBD1 (5 bases). The germline V gene encodes CDR1 SQVTM and CDR2 ANQGSEA. Trimming took 0 bases from V and 12 from J, leaving 14 bases between them. The CDR3 extends over 13 amino acids. CDR3 bases: TGCAGCGTTGAAGATCAATGGGGCGCGAAGCTGTTTTTT. Residues: CSVEDQWGAKLFF.

This clone occurred once. The chain employs TRBV30 and TRBJ1-2; 9 nucleotides match TRBD1. This CDR3 is 15 amino acids long. From germline, CDR1 is GTSNPN and CDR2 SVGIG (reference sequence). The V segment lost 4 bases and the J segment 4 bases; nucleotides outside the gene matches: 10. CDR3 DNA sequence: TGTGCCTGGACCCGTGGGACAGGGACTTCCTATGGCTACACCTTC. This codes for CAWTRGTGTSYGYTF.

The chain couples TRBV5-6 to TRBJ1-5; 9 nucleotides line up with TRBD1. The germline CDR1 and CDR2 sequences are SGHDT and YYEEEE. The CDR3 consists of 16 residues. V was clipped by 1 base and J by 5 bases; unmatched bases: 7. CDR3 residues: CASSLRTGVIHQPQHF. As DNA, the CDR3 is TGTGCCAGCAGCTTGCGGACAGGGGTTATTCATCAGCCCCAGCATTTT.

V gene TRBV29-1 combines with J gene TRBJ2-7; 7 nucleotides line up with TRBD1. The CDR3 contains 14 residues. The trim removed 3 bases at V and 0 bases at J, leaving 5 bases unmatched. CDR1 is SQVTM and CDR2 is ANQGSEA in the germline V gene. The CDR3 loop reads CSVDPDRTSYEQYF. DNA for the CDR3: TGCAGCGTTGATCCGGACAGGACCTCCTACGAGCAGTACTTC.

The gene calls are TRBV5-1 and TRBJ1-1; D unclear. Germline CDR1 reads SGHRS; CDR2 reads YFSETQ. CDR3 size: 15 residues. Deletions cut 0 bases from V and 0 bases from J, with 9 bases between. The CDR3 spells CASSLGTQLNTEAFF. The CDR3 coding sequence is TGCGCCAGCAGCTTGGGTACCCAGTTGAACACTGAAGCTTTCTTT.

The chain combines TRBV27 with TRBJ1-1; weak D call: TRBD1 (6 bases). CDR1 is MNHEY, CDR2 SMNVEV, per germline (reference sequence). This CDR3 has 13 amino acids. V shed 4 bases and J shed 6 bases, with 12 bases lying between them. DNA of the CDR3: TGTGCCAGCAGTTCCTGGACAGCCGCTGAAGCTTTCTTT. Its protein product is CASSSWTAAEAFF.

This CDR3 is CASSFPLTVQGGSNQPQHF. The DNA for the CDR3 is TGTGCCAGCAGCTTCCCCCTCACGGTTCAGGGTGGTAGCAATCAGCCCCAGCATTTT. The genes are TRBV11-3 and TRBJ1-5; possible D gene TRBD1, 5 bases. Germline V gene lookup returns CDR1 SGHNT and CDR2 YENEEA. V was shortened by 3 bases and J by 0 bases, with 21 bases between the two germline ends. This CDR3 comprises 19 residues.

The V gene is TRBV10-3, the J gene TRBJ2-1; 9 bases match TRBD2. Germline-derived CDR1 and CDR2 are ENHRY and SYGVKD. The ends lost 0 bases at V and 6 bases at J; junction bases unmatched: 3. The CDR3 consists of 15 residues. CDR3 DNA sequence: TGTGCCATCAGTGAGTCGGAACTAGCGGGCAATGAGCAGTTCTTC. Translating it yields CAISESELAGNEQFF.

The chain has TRBV7-8 and TRBJ1-4, with a weak D call TRBD1 (6 bases). V was pared by 2 bases and J by 7 bases, with 17 bases between. CDR1 and CDR2 (germline): SGHVS, FQNEAQ. This CDR3 comprises 16 residues. The DNA of the CDR3 is TGTGCCAGCAGCTTAATTATCGGCAGGGGATCTGAAAAACTGTTTTTT. It specifies CASSLIIGRGSEKLFF.

The V and J genes are TRBV9 and TRBJ1-1; perhaps TRBD1 as D (5 bases). The CDR3 consists of 15 residues. Trimming shortened V by 0 bases and J by 5 bases, and 14 bases separated the two germline ends. Germline CDR1 is SGDLS and CDR2 is YYNGEE. CDR3 coding DNA: TGTGCCAGCAGCGTAGTAGATCTCCGGGGGACTGAAGCTTTCTTT. Protein: CASSVVDLRGTEAFF.